This section outlines one TCR beta chain sequence together with its context. The data were taken from a study of blood T cell repertoires in COVID-19. For the study at large: Samples came from the United States, Italy and Spain, spanning acute and convalescent COVID-19.

Here immunoSEQ multiplex PCR was the method, and the copy in TCRdb shows in-frame clones only, minus some. The sample carries around 71,000 clones, roughly 84% recorded once. This sequence originates from a man between 25 and 39 years old with COVID-19, enrolled during active disease. Sequencing was done on a sample of peripheral blood.

CDR3 bases: TGTGCCAGCAATACAGGGTCGACGGGGGGTCAGCCCCAGCATTTT. Protein product: CASNTGSTGGQPQHF. V gene TRBV6-5 combines with J gene TRBJ1-5, with D perhaps matching TRBD1 (6 bases). Between the trimmed V and J ends, which lost 7 bases and 6 bases, there was a span of 19 bases. This CDR3 is built from 15 residues. Germline V gene data show CDR1 as MNHEY and CDR2 as SVGAGI.